Below are 18 T cell receptor beta chains sequenced from a single sample in a study of CD8 T cells in Susac syndrome. When the RNA was reverse transcribed, random hexamers were used with an input of about 0.45 to 1 ug. TCRdb analysed the immunoSEQ multiplex PCR reads with MiXCR anew, one entry per CDR3 protein. The sample has around 150,000 distinct CDR3 sequences, 95% seen once. The sequenced sample was CD8+ T cells from PBMCs. All receptors derive from a human donor with Susac syndrome.

V gene TRBV15 combines with J gene TRBJ2-1, with TRBD2 matching over 11 bases. The CDR3 extends over 18 amino acids. The trim removed 3 bases at V and 4 bases at J, leaving 11 bases unmatched. Per the germline V gene, CDR1 is LNHNV and CDR2 is YYDKDF (reference sequence). CDR3 region: CATSSTSGGESGYNEQFF. CDR3 in DNA: TGTGCCACCAGCAGTACTAGCGGGGGAGAAAGCGGGTACAATGAGCAGTTCTTC.

V is TRBV5-6 and J is TRBJ2-1, with D unclear. V lost 4 bases and J 3 bases, leaving 11 bases between the germline ends. CDR1 is SGHDT, CDR2 YYEEEE, per germline. CDR3 length: 14 amino acids. The CDR3 DNA is TGTGCCAGCAGCATCGACGTCAGCTACAATGAGCAGTTCTTC. The encoded protein is CASSIDVSYNEQFF.

This clonotype was counted a single time. This chain links TRBV7-9 with TRBJ2-7; D call uncertain. The V end was cut by 1 base, the J end by 4 bases, with 11 bases between. CDR3 size: 14 residues. The germline gives CDR1 SEHNR, CDR2 FQNEAQ (reference sequence). CDR3 amino acids: CASSLVGFAYEQYF. CDR3 nucleotide sequence: TGTGCCAGCAGCTTAGTCGGGTTCGCGTACGAGCAGTACTTC.

The V gene is TRBV29-1, the J gene TRBJ2-7; 11 bases fit TRBD2. The CDR3 extends over 17 amino acids. Germline CDR1 is SQVTM and CDR2 is ANQGSEA. J lost 7 bases, V lost 2 bases, and 16 bases had no gene match. CDR3 sequence: CSVEIPGTSGPTGEQYF. The CDR3 bases are TGCAGCGTTGAAATACCCGGGACTAGCGGTCCAACGGGGGAGCAGTACTTC.

This clonotype was recorded once. The rearrangement links TRBV20-1 to TRBJ2-7; possibly TRBD1 for D (6 bases). Trimming removed 6 bases from V and 2 bases from J, with 14 bases in between. Germline V gene lookup returns CDR1 DFQATT and CDR2 SNEGSKA (reference sequence). The CDR3 covers 13 residues. The chain's CDR3 is CSARGRGPYEQYF. CDR3 coding DNA: TGCAGTGCCCGCGGCAGGGGACCCTACGAGCAGTACTTC.

There are a few counts of this clonotype. The J gene is TRBJ2-5, the V gene TRBV9, with D perhaps being TRBD1 or TRBD2 (6 bases each). The CDR3 covers 18 residues. V was clipped by 4 bases and J by 0 bases, with 22 bases between them. CDR1 and CDR2 from the germline V gene are SGDLS and YYNGEE. The CDR3 bases are TGTGCCAGCAGCCAATCGGCGTTCGGGGGCTGGGACCAAGAGACCCAGTACTTC. Residues: CASSQSAFGGWDQETQYF.

V usage is TRBV30 and J usage is TRBJ1-3; D gene ambiguous. Germline CDR1 GTSNPN, CDR2 SVGIG (reference sequence). The CDR3 covers 14 residues. V shed 3 bases and J shed 1 base, with 10 bases lying between them. CDR3 amino acids: CAWRREESGNTIYF. The CDR3 DNA reads as TGTGCCTGGAGGCGGGAGGAGTCTGGAAACACCATATATTTT. The full variable domain, completed using reference TRBV30 and TRBJ1-3, is SQTIHQWPATLVQPVGSPLSLECTVEGTSNPNLYWYRQAAGRGLQLLFYSVGIGQISSEVPQNLSASRPQDRQFILSSKKLLLSDSGFYLCAWRREESGNTIYFGEGSWLTVV.

The chain combines TRBV4-1 with TRBJ2-1; D remains unclear. Germline values: CDR1 MGHRA, CDR2 YSYEKL. This CDR3 contains 18 residues. The V end was cut by 0 bases, the J end by 0 bases, with 15 bases between. The DNA of the CDR3 is TGCGCCAGCAGCCAAGACCCCCCAGCAGTGAGCTCCTACAATGAGCAGTTCTTC. Amino acid sequence: CASSQDPPAVSSYNEQFF.

The chain recombines TRBV20-1 with TRBJ2-7, with TRBD2 matching over 8 bases. The CDR3 totals 16 residues. V trimming: 5 bases; J trimming: 7 bases; junction bases outside the gene matches: 19. The V gene's germline CDR1 is DFQATT and CDR2 SNEGSKA (reference sequence). The CDR3 nucleotides are TGCAGTGCTCGCTCTTATCCACCGGGAGGGCCACAAGAGCAGTACTTC. Amino acids: CSARSYPPGGPQEQYF.

V usage is TRBV3-1 and J usage is TRBJ2-1, with 13 bases lining up with TRBD2. Germline CDR1 LGHDT, CDR2 YNNKEL (reference sequence). This CDR3 contains 17 residues. V gave up 4 bases and J gave up 5 bases; unmatched junction bases: 8. CDR3 DNA sequence: TGTGCCAGCAGCCCAAGAGCAGGACTAGCGGGGGACAATGAGCAGTTCTTC. Its translation is CASSPRAGLAGDNEQFF.

The rearrangement uses TRBV27 and TRBJ2-5; possibly TRBD2 for D (6 bases). The V gene lost 6 bases and the J gene lost 9 bases, with 26 bases spanning the gap. The CDR3 is made up of 16 amino acids. CDR1 and CDR2 (germline): MNHEY, SMNVEV (reference sequence). CDR3 residues: CASSPFSGVGPGSQYF. CDR3 DNA: TGTGCCAGCAGCCCTTTTAGCGGAGTGGGACCAGGGTCCCAGTACTTC.

The rearrangement uses TRBV29-1 and TRBJ2-7, with D perhaps TRBD2 (7 bases). V was pared by 4 bases and J by 5 bases, with 18 bases between. The CDR3 is 14 residues long. CDR1 is SQVTM, CDR2 ANQGSEA, per germline. The CDR3 nucleotides read TGCAGCGTTGCCTGGGGGGGCGCTGGCGACGAGCAGTACTTC. Its protein is CSVAWGGAGDEQYF.

J is TRBJ2-1 and V is TRBV2, with 9 bases fitting TRBD1. The CDR3 length is 16 residues. V shed 6 bases, J shed 8 bases, and the junction held 14 bases outside the gene matches. Germline CDR1 is SNHLY and CDR2 is FYNNEI. CDR3 in DNA: TGTGCCAGCAGGGATTACCGGGACAGGGATGGGGATGAGCAGTTCTTC. Protein product: CASRDYRDRDGDEQFF.

V gene TRBV12-3 or TRBV12-4 combines with J gene TRBJ1-1, with D possibly matching TRBD1 (5 bases). The length of the CDR3 is 11 residues. Trimming removed 3 bases from V and 12 bases from J, with 11 bases in between. The CDR3 DNA is TGTGCCAGCAGTTTCGGGGCGAGACCTTTCTTT. Protein: CASSFGARPFF.

The chain is built from TRBV27 and TRBJ1-4; 7 positions match TRBD1. V was clipped by 3 bases and J by 8 bases; unmatched bases: 18. This CDR3 contains 18 residues. The V gene's germline CDR1 is MNHEY and CDR2 SMNVEV (reference sequence). CDR3 coding DNA: TGTGCCAGCAGTTTCTTAGGGGGCCCCGTAATTGCTGCAGAAAAACTGTTTTTT. The encoded protein is CASSFLGGPVIAAEKLFF.

J is TRBJ2-1 and V is TRBV12-3 or TRBV12-4; D unclear. CDR3 length equals 13 residues. V lost 2 bases and J 8 bases, leaving 10 bases between the germline ends. The CDR3 spells CASSLLAVDEQFF. The CDR3 DNA is TGTGCCAGCAGTTTATTGGCGGTGGATGAGCAGTTCTTC.

V and J are TRBV24-1 and TRBJ1-3; D call uncertain. Trimming left V 3 bases short and J 5 bases short, with 1 base between. The V gene's germline CDR1 is KGHDR and CDR2 SFDVKD. The CDR3 consists of 11 residues. CDR3 protein: CATSDRNTIYF. As DNA, the CDR3 is TGTGCCACCAGTGATCGAAACACCATATATTTT.

The chain has TRBV12-5 and TRBJ2-3, with 8 nucleotides matching TRBD2. Trimming took 2 bases from V and 1 from J; bases not matched to a gene: 5. This CDR3 spans 16 amino acids. Germline CDR1 and CDR2: LGHNT and FRNRAP. DNA for the CDR3: TGTGCTAGTGGTTTGACCCAGACTAGCGGCACAGATACGCAGTATTTT. Protein sequence: CASGLTQTSGTDTQYF.